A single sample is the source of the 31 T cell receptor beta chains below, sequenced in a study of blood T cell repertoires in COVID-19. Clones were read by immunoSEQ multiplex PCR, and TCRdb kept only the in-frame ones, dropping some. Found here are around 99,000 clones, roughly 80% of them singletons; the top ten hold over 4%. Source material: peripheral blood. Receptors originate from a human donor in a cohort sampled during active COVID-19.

The CDR3 sequence: CASSLGGFQIYNSPLHF. Here the CDR3 DNA reads TGTGCCAGCAGTTTAGGAGGGTTTCAAATCTATAATTCACCCCTCCACTTT. The rearrangement links TRBV28 to TRBJ1-6, with unresolved D. Trimming removed 2 bases from V and 3 bases from J, with 14 bases in between. Germline values: CDR1 MDHEN, CDR2 SYDVKM. The CDR3 runs 17 residues.

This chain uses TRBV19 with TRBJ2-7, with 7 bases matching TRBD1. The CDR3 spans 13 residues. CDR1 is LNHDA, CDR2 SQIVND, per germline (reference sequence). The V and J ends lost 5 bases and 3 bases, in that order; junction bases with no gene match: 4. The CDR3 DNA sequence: TGTGCCAGTAGTTCGGACAGGTTCTACGAGCAGTACTTC. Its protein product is CASSSDRFYEQYF. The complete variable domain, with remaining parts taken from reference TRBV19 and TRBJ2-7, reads DGGITQSPKYLFRKEGQNVTLSCEQNLNHDAMYWYRQDPGQGLRLIYYSQIVNDFQKGDIAEGYSVSREKKESFPLTVTSAQKNPTAFYLCASSSDRFYEQYFGPGTRLTVT.

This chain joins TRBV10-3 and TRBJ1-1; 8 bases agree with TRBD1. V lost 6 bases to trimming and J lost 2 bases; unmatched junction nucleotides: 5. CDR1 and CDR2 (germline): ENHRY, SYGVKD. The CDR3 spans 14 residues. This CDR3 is CAISVTGENTEAFF. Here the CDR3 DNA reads TGTGCCATCAGCGTGACAGGGGAAAACACTGAAGCTTTCTTT.

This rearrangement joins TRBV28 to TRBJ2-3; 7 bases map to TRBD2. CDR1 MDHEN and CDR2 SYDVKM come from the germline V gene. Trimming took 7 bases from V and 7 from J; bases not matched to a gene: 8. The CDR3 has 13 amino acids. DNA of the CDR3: TGTGCCAGCATTGGGGAGGGGAGGTATACGCAGTATTTT. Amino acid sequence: CASIGEGRYTQYF.

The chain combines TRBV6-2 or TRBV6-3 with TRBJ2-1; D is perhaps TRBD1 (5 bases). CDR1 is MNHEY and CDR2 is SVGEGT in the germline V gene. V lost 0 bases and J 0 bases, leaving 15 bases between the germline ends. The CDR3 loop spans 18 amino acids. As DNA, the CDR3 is TGTGCCAGCAGTTACTCGAGGCAGGGCCCTAGCTCCTACAATGAGCAGTTCTTC. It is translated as CASSYSRQGPSSYNEQFF.

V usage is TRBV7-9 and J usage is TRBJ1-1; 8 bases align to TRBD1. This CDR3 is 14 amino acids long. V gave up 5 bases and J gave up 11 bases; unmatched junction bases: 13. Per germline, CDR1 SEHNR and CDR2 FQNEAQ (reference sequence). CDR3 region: CASSLWTGFVEAFF. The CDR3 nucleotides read TGTGCCAGCAGCCTATGGACAGGGTTCGTGGAGGCTTTCTTT.

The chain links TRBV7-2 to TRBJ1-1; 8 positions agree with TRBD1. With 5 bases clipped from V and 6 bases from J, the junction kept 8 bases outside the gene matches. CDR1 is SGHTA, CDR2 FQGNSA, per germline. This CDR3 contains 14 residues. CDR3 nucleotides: TGTGCCAGCAGCCAACAGGGGGGGCCCGCTGAAGCTTTCTTT. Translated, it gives CASSQQGGPAEAFF.

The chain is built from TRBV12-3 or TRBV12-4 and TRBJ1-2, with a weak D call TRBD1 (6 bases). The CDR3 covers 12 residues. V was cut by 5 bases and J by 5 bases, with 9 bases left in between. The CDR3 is CASSTTGYGYTF. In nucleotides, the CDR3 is TGTGCCAGCAGTACGACAGGATATGGCTACACCTTC.

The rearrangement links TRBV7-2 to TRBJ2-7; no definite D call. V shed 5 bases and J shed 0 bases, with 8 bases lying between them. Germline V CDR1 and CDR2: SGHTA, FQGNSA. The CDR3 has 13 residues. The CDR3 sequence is CASSARSSYEQYV. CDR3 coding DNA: TGTGCCAGCAGCGCCCGGAGCTCCTACGAGCAGTACGTC.

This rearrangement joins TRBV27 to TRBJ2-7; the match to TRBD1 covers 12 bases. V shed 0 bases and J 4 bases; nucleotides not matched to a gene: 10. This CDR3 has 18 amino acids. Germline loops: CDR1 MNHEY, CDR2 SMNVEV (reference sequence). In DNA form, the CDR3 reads TGTGCCAGCAGTTTATCACGCGGGACAGGGGGCGGAATGTACGAGCAGTACTTC. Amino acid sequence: CASSLSRGTGGGMYEQYF.

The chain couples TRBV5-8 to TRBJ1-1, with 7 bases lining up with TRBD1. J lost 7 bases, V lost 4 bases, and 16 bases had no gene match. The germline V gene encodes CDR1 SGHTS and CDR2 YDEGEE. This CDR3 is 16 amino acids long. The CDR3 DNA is TGTGCCAGCAGCCCTCGACAGGGTTTTCTTAGGGGTGAAGCTTTCTTT. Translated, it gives CASSPRQGFLRGEAFF.

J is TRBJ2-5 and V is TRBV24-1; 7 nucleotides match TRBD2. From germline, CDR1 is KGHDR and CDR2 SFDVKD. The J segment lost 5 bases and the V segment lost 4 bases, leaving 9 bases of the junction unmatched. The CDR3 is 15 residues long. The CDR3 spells CATSDPRGRGETQYF. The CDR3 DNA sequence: TGTGCCACCAGTGACCCCCGCGGGAGAGGTGAGACCCAGTACTTC.

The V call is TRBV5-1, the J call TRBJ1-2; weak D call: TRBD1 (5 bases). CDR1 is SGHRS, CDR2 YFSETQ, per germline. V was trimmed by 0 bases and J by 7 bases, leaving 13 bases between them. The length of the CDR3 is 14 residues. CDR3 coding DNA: TGCGCCAGCAGCTTGGAGGCAGGGCAATCTGGCTACACCTTC. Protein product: CASSLEAGQSGYTF. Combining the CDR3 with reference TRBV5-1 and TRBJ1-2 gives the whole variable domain KAGVTQTPRYLIKTRGQQVTLSCSPISGHRSVSWYQQTPGQGLQFLFEYFSETQRNKGNFPGRFSGRQFSNSRSEMNVSTLELGDSALYLCASSLEAGQSGYTFGSGTRLTVV.

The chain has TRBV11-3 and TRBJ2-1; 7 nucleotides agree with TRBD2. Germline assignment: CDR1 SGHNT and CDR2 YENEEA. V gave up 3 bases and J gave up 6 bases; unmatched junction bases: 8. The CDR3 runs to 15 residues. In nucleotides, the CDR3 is TGTGCCAGCAGCTTTCGGAGGGAGGGGCCCAATGAGCAGTTCTTC. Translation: CASSFRREGPNEQFF.

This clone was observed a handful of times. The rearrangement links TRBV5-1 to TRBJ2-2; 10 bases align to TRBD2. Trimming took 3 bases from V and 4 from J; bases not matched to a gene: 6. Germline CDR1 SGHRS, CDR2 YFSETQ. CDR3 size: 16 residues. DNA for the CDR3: TGCGCCAGCAGCTCGGACCCTAGCGGGAGCACCGGGGAGCTGTTTTTT. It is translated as CASSSDPSGSTGELFF.

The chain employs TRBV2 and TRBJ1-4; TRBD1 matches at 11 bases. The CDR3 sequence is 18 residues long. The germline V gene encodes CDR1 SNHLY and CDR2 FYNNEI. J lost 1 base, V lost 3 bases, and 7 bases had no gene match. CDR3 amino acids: CASSDSGTGGETNEKLFF. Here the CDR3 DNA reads TGTGCCAGCAGTGACTCCGGGACAGGGGGAGAAACTAATGAAAAACTGTTTTTT.

CDR3 residues: CASRNQRASYEQYV. In DNA form, the CDR3 reads TGTGCCAGCAGGAACCAGCGGGCATCCTACGAGCAGTACGTC. The V and J genes are TRBV6-5 and TRBJ2-7, with D possibly being TRBD2 (6 bases). This CDR3 contains 14 residues. Germline V lookup: CDR1 MNHEY, CDR2 SVGAGI. Trimming pared 6 bases from V and 1 base from J, leaving 13 bases between.

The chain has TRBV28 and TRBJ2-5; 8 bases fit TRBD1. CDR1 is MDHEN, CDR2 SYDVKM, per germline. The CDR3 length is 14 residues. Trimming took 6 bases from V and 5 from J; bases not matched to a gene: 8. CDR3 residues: CASRETGVMETQYF. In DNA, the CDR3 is TGTGCCAGCAGGGAGACAGGGGTTATGGAGACCCAGTACTTC.

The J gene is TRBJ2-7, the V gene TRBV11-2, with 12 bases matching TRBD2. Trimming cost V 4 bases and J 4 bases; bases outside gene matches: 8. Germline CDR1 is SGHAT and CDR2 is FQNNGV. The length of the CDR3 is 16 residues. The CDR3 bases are TGTGCCAGCAGCTCTGAGACTAGCGGGAGTTTTTACGAGCAGTACGTC. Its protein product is CASSSETSGSFYEQYV.

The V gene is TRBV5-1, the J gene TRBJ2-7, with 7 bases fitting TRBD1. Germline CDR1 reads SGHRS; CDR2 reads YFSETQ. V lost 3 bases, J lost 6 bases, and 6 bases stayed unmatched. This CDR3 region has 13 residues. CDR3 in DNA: TGCGCCAGCAGCTCTACAGGGGATTCCGAGCAGTACGTC. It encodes CASSSTGDSEQYV.

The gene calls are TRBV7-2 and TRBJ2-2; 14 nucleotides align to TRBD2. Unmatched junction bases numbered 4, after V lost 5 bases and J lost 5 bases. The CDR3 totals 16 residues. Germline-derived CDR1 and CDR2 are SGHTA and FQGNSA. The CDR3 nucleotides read TGTGCCAGCAGCATCGGACTAGCGGGAGGTACCGGGGAGCTGTTTTTT. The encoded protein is CASSIGLAGGTGELFF.

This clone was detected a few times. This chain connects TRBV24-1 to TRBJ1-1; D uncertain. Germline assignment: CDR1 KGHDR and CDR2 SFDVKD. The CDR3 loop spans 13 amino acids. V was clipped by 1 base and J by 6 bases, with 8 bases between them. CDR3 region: CATSDFETSEAFF. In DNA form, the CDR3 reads TGTGCCACCAGTGATTTTGAGACATCTGAAGCTTTCTTT.

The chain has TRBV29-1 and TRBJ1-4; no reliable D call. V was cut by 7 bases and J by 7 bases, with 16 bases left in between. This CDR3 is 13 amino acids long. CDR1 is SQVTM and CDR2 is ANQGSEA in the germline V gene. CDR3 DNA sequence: TGCAGCGCCGGCACGACATTCGGTGAAAAACTGTTTTTT. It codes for CSAGTTFGEKLFF.

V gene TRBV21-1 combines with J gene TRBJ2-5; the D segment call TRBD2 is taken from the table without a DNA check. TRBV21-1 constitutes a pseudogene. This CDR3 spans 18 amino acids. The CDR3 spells CASSKTSGRALRQETQYF. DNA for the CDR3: TGTGCCAGCAGCAAAACTAGCGGGAGGGCCCTACGACAAGAGACCCAGTACTTC.

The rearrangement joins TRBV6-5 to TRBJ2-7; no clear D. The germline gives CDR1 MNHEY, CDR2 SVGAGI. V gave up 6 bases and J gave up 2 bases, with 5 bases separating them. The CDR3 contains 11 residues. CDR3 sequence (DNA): TGTGCCAGCAGAAGCACCTACGAGCAGTACTTC. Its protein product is CASRSTYEQYF.

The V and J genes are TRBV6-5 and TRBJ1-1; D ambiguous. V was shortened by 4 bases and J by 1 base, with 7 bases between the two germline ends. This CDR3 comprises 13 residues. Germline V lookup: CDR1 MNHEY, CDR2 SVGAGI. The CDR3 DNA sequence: TGTGCCAGCAGTTTCCAGGAGAACACTGAAGCTTTCTTT. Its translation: CASSFQENTEAFF.

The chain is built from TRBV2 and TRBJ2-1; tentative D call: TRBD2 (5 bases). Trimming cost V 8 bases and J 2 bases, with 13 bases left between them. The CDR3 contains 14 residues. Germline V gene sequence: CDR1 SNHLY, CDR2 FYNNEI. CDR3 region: CASHEGVAYNEQFF. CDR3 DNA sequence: TGTGCCAGCCATGAGGGAGTGGCCTACAATGAGCAGTTCTTC.

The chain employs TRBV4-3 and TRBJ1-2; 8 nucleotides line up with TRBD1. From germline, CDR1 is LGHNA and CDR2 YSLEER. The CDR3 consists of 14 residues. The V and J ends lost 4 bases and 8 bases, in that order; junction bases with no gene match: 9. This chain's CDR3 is CASSPDRTGNGYTF. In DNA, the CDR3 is TGCGCCAGCAGCCCCGACAGGACAGGGAACGGCTACACCTTC.

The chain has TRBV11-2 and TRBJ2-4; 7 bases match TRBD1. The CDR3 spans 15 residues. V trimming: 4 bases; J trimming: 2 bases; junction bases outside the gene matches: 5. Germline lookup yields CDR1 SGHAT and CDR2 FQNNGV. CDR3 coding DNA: TGTGCCAGCAGCTCCGAGGGGGCAACCAAAAACATTCAGTACTTC. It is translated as CASSSEGATKNIQYF. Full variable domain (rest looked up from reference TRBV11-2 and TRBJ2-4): EAGVAQSPRYKIIEKRQSVAFWCNPISGHATLYWYQQILGQGPKLLIQFQNNGVVDDSQLPKDRFSAERLKGVDSTLKIQPAKLEDSAVYLCASSSEGATKNIQYFGAGTRLSVL.

The CDR3 DNA follows: TGTGCCAGCTCTGAGGGCCTTCCTGAGCAGTTCTTC. It yields the protein CASSEGLPEQFF. The gene calls are TRBV12-3 or TRBV12-4 and TRBJ2-1; D is possibly TRBD2 (5 bases). Trimming shortened V by 8 bases and J by 9 bases, and 14 bases separated the two germline ends. The CDR3 sequence is 12 residues long.

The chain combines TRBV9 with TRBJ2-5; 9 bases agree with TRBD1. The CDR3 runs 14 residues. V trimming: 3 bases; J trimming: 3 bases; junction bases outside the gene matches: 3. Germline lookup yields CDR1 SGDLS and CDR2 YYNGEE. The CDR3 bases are TGTGCCAGCAGCGGACAGGGGGTCAAAGAGACCCAGTACTTC. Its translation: CASSGQGVKETQYF.